Listed here are 20 T cell receptor beta chains from one sample, sequenced in a study of beta chain features in type 1 diabetes. These TCRs are of unknown antigen specificity. Notes on the study in general: In every one of the four CD4+ subsets, TCRB CDR3s were moderately but significantly shorter in Type 1 diabetes patients.

Reverse transcription of all isolated RNA meant that expressed TCRB transcripts were sequenced. Generated by immunoSEQ multiplex PCR, the TCRdb table keeps only in-frame clones and is missing some. The profile covers about 41,000 clones, with around 63% appearing a single time and over 1.5% taken by the ten largest. Sequencing was performed on Tregs from blood. The source of these receptors is a man younger than 40 with type 1 diabetes. Some clones in this sample may be carry-over from other donors' samples.

The rearrangement joins TRBV18 to TRBJ2-1; 8 nucleotides align to TRBD1. The length of the CDR3 is 15 residues. V shed 2 bases and J 6 bases; nucleotides not matched to a gene: 6. CDR1 is KGHSH and CDR2 is LQKENI in the germline V gene. This CDR3 is CASSPTGGRANEQFF. The CDR3 nucleotides are TGTGCCAGCTCACCAACAGGGGGTCGGGCCAATGAGCAGTTCTTC.

The sample holds a few counts of this clone. The gene calls are TRBV7-2 and TRBJ2-5; a possible D gene is TRBD1 (6 bases). The germline V gene has CDR1 SGHTA and CDR2 FQGNSA. The germline V and J ends were trimmed by 5 bases and 4 bases, with 14 bases remaining between them. The CDR3 spans 14 residues. The CDR3 region is CASSPGQFGETQYF. Written as DNA, the CDR3 is TGTGCCAGCAGCCCAGGACAGTTCGGAGAGACCCAGTACTTC.

The J gene is TRBJ1-1, the V gene TRBV28; 9 nucleotides match TRBD1. This CDR3 region has 18 residues. From germline, CDR1 is MDHEN and CDR2 SYDVKM. V was clipped by 7 bases and J by 1 base; unmatched bases: 16. The CDR3, as DNA: TGTGCCAGCAACACCCAACAGGGGGCGAAGTGGGGGAACACTGAAGCTTTCTTT. This encodes CASNTQQGAKWGNTEAFF.

The rearrangement joins TRBV7-2 to TRBJ2-1; 8 nucleotides align to TRBD2. The length of the CDR3 is 15 residues. The germline gives CDR1 SGHTA, CDR2 FQGNSA. V was pared by 2 bases and J by 4 bases, with 4 bases of the junction left unmatched. CDR3 coding DNA: TGTGCCAGCAGCTTACGGCGGGGGGCTTACAATGAGCAGTTCTTC. It encodes CASSLRRGAYNEQFF.

The rearrangement joins TRBV11-2 to TRBJ2-5; TRBD1 matches at 10 bases. CDR3 length equals 14 residues. The J segment lost 11 bases and the V segment lost 4 bases, leaving 10 bases of the junction unmatched. CDR1 is SGHAT, CDR2 FQNNGV, per germline. This chain's CDR3 is CASSSGQGGFVQYF. For the CDR3, the DNA is TGTGCCAGCAGCTCCGGACAGGGGGGCTTCGTGCAGTACTTC.

This clone was recorded a few times. The gene calls are TRBV4-2 and TRBJ2-7, with D possibly TRBD2 on 6 matching bases. The CDR3 extends over 18 amino acids. The germline V and J ends were trimmed by 1 base and 1 base, with 20 bases remaining between them. Germline lookup yields CDR1 LGHNA and CDR2 YNFKEQ. The chain's CDR3 is CASSQGPLDGLMSYEQYF. For the CDR3, the DNA is TGTGCCAGCAGCCAAGGGCCATTGGACGGACTAATGTCCTACGAGCAGTACTTC.

The rearrangement links TRBV5-1 to TRBJ2-6; 7 positions match TRBD1. Germline-derived CDR1 and CDR2 are SGHRS and YFSETQ. Trimming took 4 bases from V and 0 from J; bases not matched to a gene: 4. CDR3 size: 16 residues. For the CDR3, the DNA is TGCGCCAGCAGCCAGGGGGTGGACTCTGGGGCCAACGTCCTGACTTTC. This codes for CASSQGVDSGANVLTF.

The chain couples TRBV5-1 to TRBJ2-2; 8 bases fit TRBD1. Per the germline V gene, CDR1 is SGHRS and CDR2 is YFSETQ. With V trimmed by 2 bases and J by 7 bases, 10 bases remained unmatched. CDR3 size: 16 residues. The CDR3 coding sequence is TGCGCCAGCAGCTTCCTTATGCAGGGGGCTGGCGGGGAGCTGTTTTTT. Translation: CASSFLMQGAGGELFF. Together with reference TRBV5-1 and TRBJ2-2, the CDR3 gives the full variable domain: KAGVTQTPRYLIKTRGQQVTLSCSPISGHRSVSWYQQTPGQGLQFLFEYFSETQRNKGNFPGRFSGRQFSNSRSEMNVSTLELGDSALYLCASSFLMQGAGGELFFGEGSRLTVL.

This sequence joins TRBV4-3 and TRBJ1-2; D unresolved. Per the germline V gene, CDR1 is LGHNA and CDR2 is YSLEER. This CDR3 is built from 15 residues. V lost 0 bases to trimming and J lost 4 bases, with 12 bases between them. The CDR3 is CASSQDLAEIYGYTF. Here the CDR3 DNA reads TGCGCCAGCAGCCAAGACTTGGCGGAGATCTATGGCTACACCTTC.

As concerns this clone: At one of its ends the junction is not consistent with the germline gene, which may arise from a read error. The rearrangement uses TRBV19 and TRBJ2-1; D is possibly TRBD1 (6 bases). Per germline, CDR1 LNHDA and CDR2 SQIVND (reference sequence). CDR3 length equals 15 residues. The CDR3 loop is CASSKAGATYNEQLF. For the CDR3, the DNA is TGTGCCAGTAGTAAAGCAGGGGCCACCTACAATGAGCAGCTCTTC.

This chain links TRBV9 with TRBJ2-3; D is unresolved. Germline-derived CDR1 and CDR2 are SGDLS and YYNGEE. V was cut by 0 bases and J by 0 bases, with 5 bases left in between. The CDR3 runs 14 residues. The CDR3 DNA reads TGTGCCAGCAGCGTAGGAGGAAGCACAGATACGCAGTATTTT. Translated, it gives CASSVGGSTDTQYF.

V and J are TRBV5-1 and TRBJ2-2; possible D gene TRBD2, 5 bases. The germline CDR1 and CDR2 sequences are SGHRS and YFSETQ. CDR3 length: 12 residues. V lost 4 bases to trimming and J lost 9 bases, with 10 bases between them. Written as DNA, the CDR3 is TGCGCCAGCAGCCGCCGGGGATGGGAGCTGTTTTTT. This translates into CASSRRGWELFF.

V and J are TRBV7-2 and TRBJ1-6; D perhaps matches TRBD1 (5 bases). There are 14 residues in the CDR3. Germline lookup yields CDR1 SGHTA and CDR2 FQGNSA. Trimming removed 5 bases from V and 10 bases from J, with 15 bases in between. The CDR3 DNA reads as TGTGCCAGCAGCCCAGGGAGGTCCCCCTCACCCCTCCACTTT. As protein: CASSPGRSPSPLHF.

The chain combines TRBV5-1 with TRBJ2-3, with TRBD2 identical over 9 bases. The V and J ends lost 2 bases and 0 bases, in that order; junction bases with no gene match: 10. Germline V gene sequence: CDR1 SGHRS, CDR2 YFSETQ. There are 18 residues in the CDR3. The CDR3 nucleotides read TGCGCCAGCAGCTTATCCGGGACTAGCTTGGGAAGCACAGATACGCAGTATTTT. Protein: CASSLSGTSLGSTDTQYF.

This rearrangement joins TRBV4-1 to TRBJ2-5; TRBD1 matches at 10 bases. Germline V gene data show CDR1 as MGHRA and CDR2 as YSYEKL. J gave up 4 bases and V 3 bases, and 8 bases lay outside the gene matches. The CDR3 is 16 amino acids. CDR3 sequence: CASSHQLGQGSETQYF. In DNA form, the CDR3 reads TGCGCCAGCAGCCATCAGCTGGGACAGGGGTCAGAGACCCAGTACTTC.

This rearrangement joins TRBV29-1 to TRBJ1-2; TRBD1 matches at 7 bases. Per germline, CDR1 SQVTM and CDR2 ANQGSEA. This CDR3 has 15 amino acids. The V gene end was trimmed by 6 bases and the J gene end by 8 bases; junction bases not matched to a gene: 18. The CDR3 loop reads CSVLKNRGFPEGYTF. The DNA for the CDR3 is TGCAGCGTACTCAAGAACAGGGGATTTCCGGAAGGCTACACCTTC.

J is TRBJ2-7 and V is TRBV19, with 9 bases identical to TRBD1. J lost 3 bases, V lost 4 bases, and 1 base had no gene match. The germline CDR1 and CDR2 sequences are LNHDA and SQIVND (reference sequence). This CDR3 comprises 13 residues. Here the CDR3 DNA reads TGTGCCAGTAGTAGGGACAGGGTCTACGAGCAGTACTTC. This encodes CASSRDRVYEQYF.

This chain links TRBV29-1 with TRBJ1-2; D not certain. In germline, CDR1 is SQVTM, CDR2 ANQGSEA. The CDR3 runs 14 residues. The V gene lost 3 bases and the J gene lost 0 bases, with 11 bases spanning the gap. CDR3 sequence reads: CSVDRQDANYGYTF. In nucleotides, the CDR3 is TGCAGCGTTGATCGCCAGGATGCTAACTATGGCTACACCTTC.

The rearrangement joins TRBV2 to TRBJ2-7, with TRBD1 as a possible D gene (5 bases). The CDR3 has 14 residues. Trimming shortened V by 7 bases and J by 1 base, and 14 bases separated the two germline ends. Germline V gene sequence: CDR1 SNHLY, CDR2 FYNNEI. In DNA form, the CDR3 reads TGTGCCAGCACTTCACTGACAGTATCCTACGAGCAGTACTTC. Its translation is CASTSLTVSYEQYF.

V and J are TRBV6-1 and TRBJ2-3, with D possibly being TRBD2 (5 bases). Trimming shortened V by 7 bases and J by 3 bases, and 17 bases separated the two germline ends. Germline V gives CDR1 MNHNS, CDR2 SASEGT. The CDR3 runs 15 residues. CDR3 coding DNA: TGTGCCAGCATGATAGCGCACCTGGAGACAGATACGCAGTATTTT. Its translation: CASMIAHLETDTQYF.